These 10 T cell receptor beta chains were sequenced from one sample in a study of shared clonotypes between healthy human individuals (dated by TCRdb to 2018 to 2021). Libraries came from the immunoSEQ multiplex PCR assay. Drawn from immuneACCESS, this table holds only the in-frame rearrangements with V and J called that TCRdb kept. Clones are partly lost; checked studies trace under half to an unresolved V gene and leave the rest unexplained. This sample is represented by about 1.1 million clones; 78% of them were singletons. The top ten hold 0.4% to 0.55% of the sample. The source material was memory CD4+ T cells from PBMCs. In light of the paper, this sample's cell subset or site label describes: CD45RA-negative fraction. Receptor source: a man aged 18 to 30 in good health. Some clones in this sample may be carry-over from other donors' samples.

This chain joins TRBV27 and TRBJ1-4; D possibly corresponds to TRBD1 (6 bases). The length of the CDR3 is 14 residues. Germline V lookup: CDR1 MNHEY, CDR2 SMNVEV (reference sequence). V gave up 6 bases and J gave up 8 bases, with 16 bases separating them. The CDR3 loop reads CASRGRVGGEKLFF. CDR3 coding DNA: TGTGCCAGCAGGGGTCGTGTGGGGGGCGAAAAACTGTTTTTT.

The chain couples TRBV2 to TRBJ2-5; D is unresolved. The germline CDR1 and CDR2 sequences are SNHLY and FYNNEI. V lost 7 bases and J 9 bases, leaving 18 bases between the germline ends. CDR3 size: 13 residues. CDR3 sequence (DNA): TGTGCCAGCAATGGGGAAAGGTGGCATGCCCAGTACTTC. Its translation: CASNGERWHAQYF. The variable domain in full, completed from reference TRBV2 and TRBJ2-5, reads EPEVTQTPSHQVTQMGQEVILRCVPISNHLYFYWYRQILGQKVEFLVSFYNNEISEKSEIFDDQFSVERPDGSNFTLKIRSTKLEDSAMYFCASNGERWHAQYFGPGTRLLVL.

This clone was seen a handful of times. The rearrangement uses TRBV7-9 and TRBJ2-1, with D unresolved. CDR3 length: 14 amino acids. From germline, CDR1 is SEHNR and CDR2 FQNEAQ (reference sequence). The V end lost 2 bases, the J end lost 4 bases, and 9 bases lay between the germline ends. The CDR3 sequence: CASSLFTAYNEQFF. CDR3 bases: TGTGCCAGCAGCTTATTTACAGCATACAATGAGCAGTTCTTC.

This clone has ten or more counts. The gene calls are TRBV9 and TRBJ1-1; 7 nucleotides line up with TRBD1. The CDR3 is made up of 19 amino acids. Looked up from germline, CDR1 is SGDLS and CDR2 is YYNGEE. The V gene end was trimmed by 3 bases and the J gene end by 1 base; junction bases not matched to a gene: 18. CDR3 region: CASSARRGPGGVENTEAFF. In DNA, the CDR3 is TGTGCCAGCAGCGCCCGTCGGGGGCCAGGGGGTGTGGAGAACACTGAAGCTTTCTTT.

J is TRBJ1-1 and V is TRBV15; 7 bases are a match to TRBD1. This CDR3 has 13 residues. Germline V gene lookup returns CDR1 LNHNV and CDR2 YYDKDF (reference sequence). After removal of 4 bases from V and 1 base from J, the junction contained 0 bases not matched to a gene. The CDR3 loop is CATSTGGNTEAFF. The CDR3 DNA reads as TGTGCCACCAGCACAGGGGGGAACACTGAAGCTTTCTTT.

V gene TRBV18 combines with J gene TRBJ2-7, with 10 bases aligning to TRBD1. V lost 6 bases to trimming and J lost 5 bases; unmatched junction nucleotides: 10. From germline, CDR1 is KGHSH and CDR2 LQKENI. The CDR3 sequence is 15 residues long. The CDR3 DNA reads as TGTGCCAGCTCTCCCGAGACAGGGGGCGGGCACGAGCAGTACTTC. Translated: CASSPETGGGHEQYF. The complete variable domain, with remaining parts taken from reference TRBV18 and TRBJ2-7, reads NAGVMQNPRHLVRRRGQEARLRCSPMKGHSHVYWYRQLPEEGLKFMVYLQKENIIDESGMPKERFSAEFPKEGPSILRIQQVVRGDSAAYFCASSPETGGGHEQYFGPGTRLTVT.

The chain has TRBV27 and TRBJ2-1; 14 bases map to TRBD2. The V gene's germline CDR1 is MNHEY and CDR2 SMNVEV (reference sequence). V lost 2 bases to trimming and J lost 5 bases; unmatched junction nucleotides: 5. This CDR3 has 17 amino acids. The CDR3: CASSLPPGLAGDNEQFF. DNA for the CDR3: TGTGCCAGCAGTTTACCTCCGGGACTAGCGGGGGACAATGAGCAGTTCTTC.

V gene TRBV2 combines with J gene TRBJ1-4, with D perhaps matching TRBD1 (5 bases). V lost 9 bases to trimming and J lost 0 bases, with 8 bases between them. The CDR3 consists of 13 residues. Germline V gene sequence: CDR1 SNHLY, CDR2 FYNNEI. The CDR3 reads CASGGTTNEKLFF. The CDR3 DNA sequence: TGTGCCAGTGGGGGGACAACTAATGAAAAACTGTTTTTT.

This clone was observed a single time. V and J are TRBV9 and TRBJ2-1; possibly TRBD1 for D (7 bases). CDR3 length equals 16 residues. V shed 4 bases and J shed 8 bases, with 22 bases lying between them. The germline CDR1 and CDR2 sequences are SGDLS and YYNGEE. CDR3 loop: CASSTGDGRVWDEQFF. In DNA, the CDR3 is TGTGCCAGCAGCACAGGGGACGGGAGAGTCTGGGATGAGCAGTTCTTC.

This clone was detected ten times or more. V gene TRBV12-5 combines with J gene TRBJ2-5; TRBD1 aligns across 9 bases. CDR3 length equals 17 residues. Germline trimming cut 9 bases from V and 3 bases from J; bases unmatched to any gene: 17. Germline values: CDR1 LGHNT, CDR2 FRNRAP. The CDR3 nucleotides read TGTGCTAGGGTAGCCGAAGATCCGGGACAGGGAAAAGAGACCCAGTACTTC. Translated: CARVAEDPGQGKETQYF.